These 13 T cell receptor beta chains originate from one sample sequenced in a study of cytomegalovirus exposure and HLA in healthy donors. 60 Vbeta and 13 Jbeta primers were used in PCR. The data were produced by immunoSEQ multiplex PCR, yet TCRdb's version contains in-frame clones alone and is incomplete. The sample includes approximately 160,000 clones, about 80% seen only once; the top ten take 1%. The specimen sequenced was PBMCs. These receptor sequences come from a woman in her forties or fifties in good health and CMV-seropositive.

The rearrangement links TRBV28 to TRBJ2-1; TRBD2 matches at 13 bases. V dropped 6 bases and J dropped 6; count of bases not matched to a gene: 5. The CDR3 loop spans 15 amino acids. CDR1 and CDR2 (germline): MDHEN, SYDVKM. This CDR3 reads CASSLGTSGVNEQFF. The DNA of the CDR3 is TGTGCCAGCAGCCTAGGGACTAGCGGGGTCAATGAGCAGTTCTTC.

This clone appeared a few times. The chain joins TRBV12-2 to TRBJ2-3; the D call in the table, TRBD2, was not verified against the DNA. TRBV12-2 is flagged as a pseudogene. The CDR3 sequence is 14 residues long. The CDR3 reads CASRVSGLTDTQYF. The CDR3 DNA is TGTGCAAGTCGCGTTAGCGGGTTAACAGATACGCAGTATTTT.

This sequence joins TRBV5-5 and TRBJ2-5, with 9 bases that match TRBD1. The germline gives CDR1 SGHKS, CDR2 YYEKEE (reference sequence). This CDR3 region has 16 residues. Trimming at V came to 0 bases and at J to 5 bases, leaving 8 bases not matched to a gene. The CDR3 nucleotides read TGTGCCAGCAGCTTGGCCTCAAACAGGGGGCACGAGACCCAGTACTTC. It codes for CASSLASNRGHETQYF.

V usage is TRBV11-2 and J usage is TRBJ2-7; 10 bases align to TRBD1. The CDR3 totals 14 residues. Germline assignment: CDR1 SGHAT and CDR2 FQNNGV. V shed 5 bases and J 3 bases; nucleotides not matched to a gene: 4. The chain's CDR3 is CASSPGQGGYEQYF. Here the CDR3 DNA reads TGTGCCAGCAGCCCTGGACAGGGGGGCTACGAGCAGTACTTC.

The genes are TRBV5-5 and TRBJ2-2; D is unresolved. The V end lost 4 bases, the J end lost 4 bases, and 8 bases lay between the germline ends. Germline V gene sequence: CDR1 SGHKS, CDR2 YYEKEE (reference sequence). The CDR3 extends over 13 amino acids. CDR3 protein: CASSAYITGELFF. CDR3 sequence (DNA): TGTGCCAGCAGCGCATACATCACCGGGGAGCTGTTTTTT.

The chain uses TRBV7-6 and TRBJ2-1; 14 bases agree with TRBD2. CDR3 length: 15 amino acids. After removal of 3 bases from V and 9 bases from J, the junction contained 4 bases not matched to a gene. Germline-derived CDR1 and CDR2 are SGHVS and FNYEAQ. CDR3 sequence (DNA): TGTGCCAGCAGCTTGGGACTAGCGGGAGCGAGTGAGCAGTTCTTC. Its translation: CASSLGLAGASEQFF.

A single count supports this clone. The chain uses TRBV5-4 and TRBJ2-7; TRBD2 agrees at 14 bases. From germline, CDR1 is SGHNT and CDR2 YYREEE (reference sequence). There are 16 residues in the CDR3. Unmatched junction bases numbered 5, after V lost 4 bases and J lost 2 bases. CDR3 protein: CASSGKGLAGAYEQYF. The CDR3 nucleotides are TGTGCCAGCAGCGGGAAGGGACTAGCGGGGGCCTACGAGCAGTACTTC.

The chain employs TRBV4-3 and TRBJ2-7, with 7 nucleotides matching TRBD1. With 0 bases clipped from V and 0 bases from J, the junction kept 2 bases outside the gene matches. The CDR3 runs 15 residues. The V gene's germline CDR1 is LGHNA and CDR2 YSLEER. CDR3 coding DNA: TGCGCCAGCAGCCAAGAAAGGGGGCCCTCCTACGAGCAGTACTTC. Translating it yields CASSQERGPSYEQYF.

This clone was seen more than once but under ten times. This chain connects TRBV15 to TRBJ2-1; D is unclear. Per germline, CDR1 LNHNV and CDR2 YYDKDF (reference sequence). V shed 2 bases and J shed 9 bases, with 20 bases lying between them. The CDR3 is 16 amino acids. The CDR3, as DNA: TGTGCCACCAGCAGAAGTGGCTCGGCGGTTTCGGGTGAGCAGTTCTTC. Protein sequence: CATSRSGSAVSGEQFF.

The CDR3 DNA reads TGTGCCAGCAGAACACAGGGGGCCCCTTCCGAGCAGTACTTC. Its translation is CASRTQGAPSEQYF. The chain links TRBV28 to TRBJ2-7; the match to TRBD1 covers 9 bases. The V gene's germline CDR1 is MDHEN and CDR2 SYDVKM. The CDR3 has 14 amino acids. V lost 6 bases, J lost 6 bases, and 9 bases stayed unmatched.

The chain carries TRBV2 and TRBJ1-4, with D possibly being TRBD1 (5 bases). Germline assignment: CDR1 SNHLY and CDR2 FYNNEI. The ends were cut back, 6 bases at V and 0 bases at J, with 11 bases in the middle. The CDR3 has 15 residues. CDR3 sequence (DNA): TGTGCCAGCAGGATCGACAGAGCAACTAATGAAAAACTGTTTTTT. This translates into CASRIDRATNEKLFF.

This clone was seen only a few times. The J gene is TRBJ1-5, the V gene TRBV28; D is uncertain. This CDR3 comprises 11 residues. CDR1 is MDHEN, CDR2 SYDVKM, per germline. The V and J ends lost 6 bases and 9 bases respectively, with 9 bases between them. The CDR3 is CASSYRGPQHF. In nucleotides, the CDR3 is TGTGCCAGCAGCTACCGGGGGCCCCAGCATTTT.

V and J are TRBV7-2 and TRBJ1-3; TRBD1 aligns across 9 bases. The CDR3 is 18 residues long. Losses at the gene ends were 1 base for V and 4 bases for J; bases not matched to a gene: 11. CDR1 is SGHTA, CDR2 FQGNSA, per germline. The CDR3 nucleotides are TGTGCCAGCAGCTTAGGACCGGGACAGGGTTCTTCAGGAAACACCATATATTTT. It yields the protein CASSLGPGQGSSGNTIYF.